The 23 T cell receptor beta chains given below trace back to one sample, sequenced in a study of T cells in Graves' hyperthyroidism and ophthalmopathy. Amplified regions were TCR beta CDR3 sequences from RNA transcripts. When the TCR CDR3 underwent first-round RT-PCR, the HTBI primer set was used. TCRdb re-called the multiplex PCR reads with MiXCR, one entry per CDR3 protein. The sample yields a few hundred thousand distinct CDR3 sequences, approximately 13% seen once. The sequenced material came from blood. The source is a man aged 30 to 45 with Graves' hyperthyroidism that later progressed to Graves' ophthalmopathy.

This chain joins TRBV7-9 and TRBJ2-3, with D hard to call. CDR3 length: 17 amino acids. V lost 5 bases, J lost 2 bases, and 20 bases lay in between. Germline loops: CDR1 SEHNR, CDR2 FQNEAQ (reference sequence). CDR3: CASSPTGLVLSTDTQYF. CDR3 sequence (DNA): TGTGCCAGCAGCCCCACTGGGCTGGTGTTATCCACAGATACGCAGTATTTT.

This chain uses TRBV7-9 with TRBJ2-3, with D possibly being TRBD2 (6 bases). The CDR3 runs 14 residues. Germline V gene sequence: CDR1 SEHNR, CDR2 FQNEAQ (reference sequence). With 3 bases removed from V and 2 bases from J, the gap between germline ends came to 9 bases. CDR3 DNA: TGTGCCAGCAGCTTTGGACTATACACAGATACGCAGTATTTT. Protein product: CASSFGLYTDTQYF. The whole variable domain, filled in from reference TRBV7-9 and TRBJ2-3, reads DTGVSQNPRHKITKRGQNVTFRCDPISEHNRLYWYRQTLGQGPEFLTYFQNEAQLEKSRLLSDRFSAERPKGSFSTLEIQRTEQGDSAMYLCASSFGLYTDTQYFGPGTRLTVL.

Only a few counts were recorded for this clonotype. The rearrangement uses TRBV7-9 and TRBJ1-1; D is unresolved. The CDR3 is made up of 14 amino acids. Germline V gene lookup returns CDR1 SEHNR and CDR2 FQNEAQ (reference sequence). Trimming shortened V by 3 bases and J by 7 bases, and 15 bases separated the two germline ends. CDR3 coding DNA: TGTGCCAGCAGCTTTTACTCTATGGAGGGTGAAGCTTTCTTT. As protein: CASSFYSMEGEAFF.

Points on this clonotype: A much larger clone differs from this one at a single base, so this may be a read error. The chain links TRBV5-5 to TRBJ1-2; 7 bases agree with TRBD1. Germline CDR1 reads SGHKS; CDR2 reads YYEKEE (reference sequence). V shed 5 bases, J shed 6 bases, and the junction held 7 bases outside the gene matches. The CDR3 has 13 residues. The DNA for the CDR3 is TGTGCCAGCAGTCGGGACAGCTCGGATGGCTACACCTTC. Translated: CASSRDSSDGYTF.

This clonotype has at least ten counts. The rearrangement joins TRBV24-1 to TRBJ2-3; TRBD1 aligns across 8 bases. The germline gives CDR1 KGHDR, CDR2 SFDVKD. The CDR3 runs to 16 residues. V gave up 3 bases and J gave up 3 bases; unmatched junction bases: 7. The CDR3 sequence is CATSDPDRGWTDTQYF. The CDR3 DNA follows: TGTGCCACCAGTGATCCAGACAGGGGATGGACAGATACGCAGTATTTT.

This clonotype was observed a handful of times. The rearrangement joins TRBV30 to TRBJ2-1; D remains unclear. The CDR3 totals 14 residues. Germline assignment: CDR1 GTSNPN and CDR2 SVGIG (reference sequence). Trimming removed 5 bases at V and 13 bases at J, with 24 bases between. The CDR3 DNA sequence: TGTGCCTGGGAGACCGCCCCGGCGCGAAGTGGACAGTTCTTC. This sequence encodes CAWETAPARSGQFF. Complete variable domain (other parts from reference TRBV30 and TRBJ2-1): SQTIHQWPATLVQPVGSPLSLECTVEGTSNPNLYWYRQAAGRGLQLLFYSVGIGQISSEVPQNLSASRPQDRQFILSSKKLLLSDSGFYLCAWETAPARSGQFFGPGTRLTVL.

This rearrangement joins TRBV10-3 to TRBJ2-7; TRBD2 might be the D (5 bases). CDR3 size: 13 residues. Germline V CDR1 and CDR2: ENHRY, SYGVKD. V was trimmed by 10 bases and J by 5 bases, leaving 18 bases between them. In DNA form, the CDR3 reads TGTGCCACCGAGGGTCCGAACGTCGACGAGCAGTACTTC. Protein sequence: CATEGPNVDEQYF.

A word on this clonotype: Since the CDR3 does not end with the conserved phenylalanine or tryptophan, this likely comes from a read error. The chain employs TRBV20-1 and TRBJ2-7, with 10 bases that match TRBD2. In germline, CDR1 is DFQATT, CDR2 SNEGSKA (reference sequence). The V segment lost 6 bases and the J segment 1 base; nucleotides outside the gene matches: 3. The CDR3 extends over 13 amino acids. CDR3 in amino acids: CSALAGGSYEQYL. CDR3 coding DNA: TGCAGTGCATTAGCGGGGGGTTCCTACGAGCAGTACCTC.

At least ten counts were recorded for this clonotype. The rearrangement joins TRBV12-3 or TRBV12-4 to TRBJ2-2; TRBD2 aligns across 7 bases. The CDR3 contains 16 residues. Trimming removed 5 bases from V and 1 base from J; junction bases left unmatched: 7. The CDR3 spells CASSRTGTMNTGELFF. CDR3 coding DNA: TGTGCCAGCAGTAGGACCGGGACTATGAACACCGGGGAGCTGTTTTTT.

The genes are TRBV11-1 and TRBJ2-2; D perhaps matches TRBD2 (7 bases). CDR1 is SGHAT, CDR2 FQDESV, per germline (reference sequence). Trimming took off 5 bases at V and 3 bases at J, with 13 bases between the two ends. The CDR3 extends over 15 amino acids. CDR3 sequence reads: CASSPGGQYTGELFF. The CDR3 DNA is TGTGCCAGCAGCCCGGGGGGACAATACACCGGGGAGCTGTTTTTT.

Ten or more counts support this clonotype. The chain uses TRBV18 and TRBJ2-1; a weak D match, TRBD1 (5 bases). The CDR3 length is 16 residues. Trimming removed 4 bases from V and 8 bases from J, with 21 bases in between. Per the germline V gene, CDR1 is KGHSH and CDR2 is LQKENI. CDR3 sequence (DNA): TGTGCCAGCTCACGGTACCGTCAGGGCGTCATTGATGAGCAGTTCTTC. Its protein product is CASSRYRQGVIDEQFF.

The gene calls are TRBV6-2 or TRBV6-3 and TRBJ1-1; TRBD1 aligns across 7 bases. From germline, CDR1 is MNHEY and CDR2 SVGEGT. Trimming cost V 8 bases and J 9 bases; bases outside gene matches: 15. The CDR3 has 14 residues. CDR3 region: CASLPQTGNPQAFF. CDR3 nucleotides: TGTGCCAGCCTGCCACAGACAGGGAATCCGCAAGCTTTCTTT.

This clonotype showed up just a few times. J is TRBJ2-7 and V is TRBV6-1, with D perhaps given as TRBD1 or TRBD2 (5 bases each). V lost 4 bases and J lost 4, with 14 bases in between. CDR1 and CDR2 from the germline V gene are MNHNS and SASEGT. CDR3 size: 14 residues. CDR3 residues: CASSVRDGNYEQYF. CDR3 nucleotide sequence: TGTGCCAGCAGTGTCCGGGACGGAAATTACGAGCAGTACTTC.

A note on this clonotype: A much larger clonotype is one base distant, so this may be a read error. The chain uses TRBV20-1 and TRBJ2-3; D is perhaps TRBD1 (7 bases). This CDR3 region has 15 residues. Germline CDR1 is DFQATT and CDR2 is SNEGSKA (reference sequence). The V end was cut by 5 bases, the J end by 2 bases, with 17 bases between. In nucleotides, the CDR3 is TGCAGTGCTGGAGGGGACAGTTTTCTCACAGATACGCAGTATTTT. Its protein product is CSAGGDSFLTDTQYF.

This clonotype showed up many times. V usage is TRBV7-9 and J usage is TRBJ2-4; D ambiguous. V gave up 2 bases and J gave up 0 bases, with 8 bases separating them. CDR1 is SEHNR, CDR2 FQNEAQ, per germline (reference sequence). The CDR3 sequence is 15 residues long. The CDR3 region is CASSLLKLAKNIQYF. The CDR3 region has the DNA TGTGCCAGCAGCTTATTAAAACTAGCCAAAAACATTCAGTACTTC.

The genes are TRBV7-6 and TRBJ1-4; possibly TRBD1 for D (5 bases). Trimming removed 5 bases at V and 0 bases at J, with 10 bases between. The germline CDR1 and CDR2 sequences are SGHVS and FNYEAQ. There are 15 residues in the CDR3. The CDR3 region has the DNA TGTGCCAGCAGCGAAACAGGATCAACTAATGAAAAACTGTTTTTT. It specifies CASSETGSTNEKLFF.

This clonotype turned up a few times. Written as DNA, the CDR3 is TGCAGTGCTAGCGGGGGCAGCGCATCCTCCTACGAGCAGTACTTC. It translates to CSASGGSASSYEQYF. This sequence joins TRBV20-1 and TRBJ2-7, with D possibly called TRBD1 or TRBD2 (6 bases each). Deletions cut 3 bases from V and 0 bases from J, with 15 bases between. The CDR3 has 15 residues. Germline lookup yields CDR1 DFQATT and CDR2 SNEGSKA (reference sequence).

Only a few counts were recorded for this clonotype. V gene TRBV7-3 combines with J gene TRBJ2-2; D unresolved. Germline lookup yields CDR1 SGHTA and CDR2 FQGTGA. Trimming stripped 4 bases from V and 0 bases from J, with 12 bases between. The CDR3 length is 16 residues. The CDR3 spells CASSSRGLPNTGELFF. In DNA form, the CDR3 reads TGTGCCAGCAGCTCGCGAGGATTACCGAACACCGGGGAGCTGTTTTTT.

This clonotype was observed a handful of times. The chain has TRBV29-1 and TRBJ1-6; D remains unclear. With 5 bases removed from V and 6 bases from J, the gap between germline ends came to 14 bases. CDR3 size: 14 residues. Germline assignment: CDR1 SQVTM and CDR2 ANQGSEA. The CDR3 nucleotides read TGCAGCGTTCAAGGGAAGTTGGTTAATTCACCCCTCCACTTT. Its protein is CSVQGKLVNSPLHF.

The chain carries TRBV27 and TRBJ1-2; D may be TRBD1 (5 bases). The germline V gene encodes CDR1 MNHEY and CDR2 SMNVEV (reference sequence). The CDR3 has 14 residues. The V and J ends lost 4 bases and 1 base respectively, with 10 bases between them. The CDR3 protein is CASSSRTSNYGYTF. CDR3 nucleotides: TGTGCCAGCAGTTCACGGACAAGTAACTATGGCTACACCTTC.

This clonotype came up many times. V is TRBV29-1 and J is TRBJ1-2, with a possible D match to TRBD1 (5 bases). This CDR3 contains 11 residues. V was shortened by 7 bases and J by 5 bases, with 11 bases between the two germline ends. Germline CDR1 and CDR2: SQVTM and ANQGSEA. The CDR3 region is CSDETAYGYTF. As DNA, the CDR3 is TGCAGCGATGAGACAGCTTATGGCTACACCTTC. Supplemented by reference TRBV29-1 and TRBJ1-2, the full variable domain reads SAVISQKPSRDICQRGTSLTIQCQVDSQVTMMFWYRQQPGQSLTLIATANQGSEATYESGFVIDKFPISRPNLTFSTLTVSNMSPEDSSIYLCSDETAYGYTFGSGTRLTVV.

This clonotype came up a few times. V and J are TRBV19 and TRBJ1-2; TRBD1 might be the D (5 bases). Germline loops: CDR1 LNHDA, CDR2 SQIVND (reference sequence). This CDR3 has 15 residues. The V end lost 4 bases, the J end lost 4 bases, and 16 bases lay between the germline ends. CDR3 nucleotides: TGTGCCAGTAGTAAGACAGACAACCTCATCTATGGCTACACCTTC. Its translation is CASSKTDNLIYGYTF. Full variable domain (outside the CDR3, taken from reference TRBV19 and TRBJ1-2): DGGITQSPKYLFRKEGQNVTLSCEQNLNHDAMYWYRQDPGQGLRLIYYSQIVNDFQKGDIAEGYSVSREKKESFPLTVTSAQKNPTAFYLCASSKTDNLIYGYTFGSGTRLTVV.

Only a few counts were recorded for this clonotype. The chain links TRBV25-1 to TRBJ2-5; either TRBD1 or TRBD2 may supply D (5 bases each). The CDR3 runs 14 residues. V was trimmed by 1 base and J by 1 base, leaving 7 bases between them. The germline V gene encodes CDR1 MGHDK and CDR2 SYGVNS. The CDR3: CASSEWDGQETQYF. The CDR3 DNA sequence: TGTGCCAGCAGTGAATGGGACGGCCAAGAGACCCAGTACTTC.